These 21 T cell receptor beta chains were all obtained from the same sample, sequenced in a study of T cells in localized non-small cell lung cancer. The method was immunoSEQ multiplex PCR; TCRdb's version includes in-frame clones alone and lacks a portion of them. The sample contains more than 11,000 clones, roughly nine tenths of which appear only once. The sequencing here drew on peripheral blood mononuclear cells, taken before any cancer treatment. Receptors originate from a man between 40 and 70 years old with stage III lung adenocarcinoma.

This chain links TRBV20-1 with TRBJ2-2; D unresolved. Deletions cut 1 base from V and 4 bases from J, with 1 base between. CDR1 and CDR2 (germline): DFQATT, SNEGSKA (reference sequence). The CDR3 runs 11 residues. The CDR3 DNA reads TGCAGTGCTAGAGGCACCGGGGAGCTGTTTTTT. Encoded protein: CSARGTGELFF.

The rearrangement joins TRBV28 to TRBJ2-7, with TRBD1 identical over 9 bases. Per germline, CDR1 MDHEN and CDR2 SYDVKM. The CDR3 is 16 residues long. Trimming took 5 bases from V and 1 from J; bases not matched to a gene: 9. CDR3 residues: CASSLPRDRDSYEQYF. CDR3 DNA sequence: TGTGCCAGCAGTCTTCCTCGGGACAGGGATTCCTACGAGCAGTACTTC. The full variable domain, with the rest looked up from reference TRBV28 and TRBJ2-7, is DVKVTQSSRYLVKRTGEKVFLECVQDMDHENMFWYRQDPGLGLRLIYFSYDVKMKEKGDIPEGYSVSREKKERFSLILESASTNQTSMYLCASSLPRDRDSYEQYFGPGTRLTVT.

This sequence joins TRBV4-1 and TRBJ2-3; no clear D. V lost 2 bases and J lost 1, with 10 bases in between. There are 15 residues in the CDR3. Germline V gene lookup returns CDR1 MGHRA and CDR2 YSYEKL. The CDR3 coding sequence is TGCGCCAGCAGCCAATCCTCTCTTGGCACAGATACGCAGTATTTT. It is translated as CASSQSSLGTDTQYF.

The chain combines TRBV7-2 with TRBJ2-1, with D tentatively TRBD1 (5 bases). From germline, CDR1 is SGHTA and CDR2 FQGNSA. The CDR3 length is 12 residues. V was cut by 3 bases and J by 11 bases, with 11 bases left in between. The CDR3 region has the DNA TGTGCCAGCAGCTTCGGACAAGGCCAGCAGTTCTTC. Protein sequence: CASSFGQGQQFF.

The rearrangement uses TRBV4-1 and TRBJ2-7; tentatively, D is TRBD2 (7 bases). Deletions cut 2 bases from V and 2 bases from J, with 10 bases between. In germline, CDR1 is MGHRA, CDR2 YSYEKL. The CDR3 has 14 residues. CDR3 sequence: CASSQRGGPYEQYF. The CDR3 coding sequence is TGCGCCAGCAGCCAAAGGGGGGGGCCCTACGAGCAGTACTTC.

V gene TRBV5-1 combines with J gene TRBJ2-1; 12 nucleotides agree with TRBD2. The CDR3 covers 15 residues. Germline CDR1 and CDR2: SGHRS and YFSETQ. J gave up 6 bases and V 2 bases, and 3 bases lay outside the gene matches. For the CDR3, the DNA is TGCGCCAGCAGCTTACTAGCGGGAGGACCCAATGAGCAGTTCTTC. Translated: CASSLLAGGPNEQFF.

The chain has TRBV7-9 and TRBJ1-5, with unresolved D. The CDR3 consists of 12 residues. Germline V gene data show CDR1 as SEHNR and CDR2 as FQNEAQ (reference sequence). Trimming stripped 1 base from V and 10 bases from J, with 8 bases between. This chain's CDR3 is CASSLGSPPQHF. The CDR3 DNA is TGTGCCAGCAGCTTAGGGTCCCCTCCCCAGCATTTT.

This chain joins TRBV5-1 and TRBJ2-6; 7 bases map to TRBD2. Germline CDR1 is SGHRS and CDR2 is YFSETQ. V shed 4 bases and J 3 bases; nucleotides not matched to a gene: 7. This CDR3 is built from 16 residues. As DNA, the CDR3 is TGCGCCAGCAGCGTGGGAGGGGATGGTGGGGCCAACGTCCTGACTTTC. Translating gives CASSVGGDGGANVLTF.

The V gene is TRBV6-5, the J gene TRBJ1-2; D remains ambiguous. V dropped 0 bases and J dropped 9 bases, with 11 bases sitting between them. Per germline, CDR1 MNHEY and CDR2 SVGAGI. CDR3 size: 13 residues. The CDR3 loop reads CASSYSSQQSYTF. DNA for the CDR3: TGTGCCAGCAGTTACTCGAGCCAGCAAAGCTACACCTTC.

This clone was counted once. The chain couples TRBV7-8 to TRBJ1-2; D gene unclear. CDR3 size: 13 residues. Germline V CDR1 and CDR2: SGHVS, FQNEAQ. With 4 bases removed from V and 5 bases from J, the gap between germline ends came to 11 bases. The CDR3 reads CASSSRSLYGYTF. DNA for the CDR3: TGTGCCAGCAGCTCCCGAAGCCTATATGGCTACACCTTC. The complete variable domain, with remaining parts taken from reference TRBV7-8 and TRBJ1-2, reads GAGVSQSPRYKVAKRGQDVALRCDPISGHVSLFWYQQALGQGPEFLTYFQNEAQLDKSGLPSDRFFAERPEGSVSTLKIQRTQQEDSAVYLCASSSRSLYGYTFGSGTRLTVV.

The CDR3 nucleotides read TGTGCCAGTAGTACCTCCCAGCGGGAGAACTACGAGCAGTACTTC. Translating it yields CASSTSQRENYEQYF. The rearrangement uses TRBV19 and TRBJ2-7; TRBD2 aligns across 8 bases. Germline assignment: CDR1 LNHDA and CDR2 SQIVND (reference sequence). The CDR3 covers 15 residues. J gave up 3 bases and V 4 bases, and 8 bases lay outside the gene matches.

The chain links TRBV28 to TRBJ2-7, with D perhaps being TRBD1 or TRBD2 (5 bases each). This CDR3 is built from 15 residues. The germline V gene encodes CDR1 MDHEN and CDR2 SYDVKM. Trimming removed 3 bases at V and 7 bases at J, with 19 bases between. CDR3 region: CASSFPGPGKGEQYF. The DNA for the CDR3 is TGTGCCAGCAGTTTCCCGGGACCGGGAAAGGGGGAGCAGTACTTC.

This clone was seen a single time. The V and J genes are TRBV4-3 and TRBJ2-5; no clear D. Trimming stripped 2 bases from V and 1 base from J, with 11 bases between. Germline V CDR1 and CDR2: LGHNA, YSLEER. CDR3 length equals 15 residues. The CDR3: CASSQNPDGQETQYF. The CDR3 bases are TGCGCCAGCAGCCAAAATCCGGACGGCCAAGAGACCCAGTACTTC.

The chain is built from TRBV7-2 and TRBJ2-4; TRBD1 or TRBD2 may be the D gene (5 bases each). V lost 4 bases to trimming and J lost 11 bases, with 15 bases between them. CDR3 length: 13 amino acids. Germline lookup yields CDR1 SGHTA and CDR2 FQGNSA. The CDR3 reads CASSSEGQRVQYF. Here the CDR3 DNA reads TGTGCCAGCAGCTCAGAGGGGCAGAGGGTTCAGTACTTC.

The rearrangement links TRBV27 to TRBJ1-2; tentative D call: TRBD1 (6 bases). The CDR3 has 15 residues. Trimming pared 3 bases from V and 4 bases from J, leaving 15 bases between. Germline V gene lookup returns CDR1 MNHEY and CDR2 SMNVEV (reference sequence). The CDR3 sequence is CASSFFRQDPYGYTF. In DNA, the CDR3 is TGTGCCAGCAGTTTTTTCCGACAGGACCCCTATGGCTACACCTTC.

This chain uses TRBV5-5 with TRBJ2-7; TRBD1 matches at 9 bases. The trim removed 2 bases at V and 6 bases at J, leaving 6 bases unmatched. Germline values: CDR1 SGHKS, CDR2 YYEKEE (reference sequence). CDR3 size: 14 residues. CDR3 DNA: TGTGCCAGCAGCTTTCCGGGACAGGGAAGCGAGCAGTACTTC. Its protein is CASSFPGQGSEQYF.

This chain joins TRBV27 and TRBJ2-3; unclear D gene. Germline V gives CDR1 MNHEY, CDR2 SMNVEV (reference sequence). This CDR3 contains 13 residues. Trimming left V 4 bases short and J 5 bases short, with 10 bases between. Here the CDR3 DNA reads TGTGCCAGCAGTTCCCGGCCTAGAGATACGCAGTATTTT. Encoded protein: CASSSRPRDTQYF.

The chain is built from TRBV4-3 and TRBJ2-2, with D unclear. Germline V CDR1 and CDR2: LGHNA, YSLEER. The CDR3 is 18 residues long. V was clipped by 0 bases and J by 4 bases, with 18 bases between them. The CDR3 region is CASSQDRSGLSFTGELFF. CDR3 nucleotides: TGCGCCAGCAGCCAAGATAGATCGGGTCTTAGTTTCACCGGGGAGCTGTTTTTT.

The chain recombines TRBV5-5 with TRBJ2-5, with 11 positions matching TRBD2. There are 15 residues in the CDR3. The ends lost 2 bases at V and 5 bases at J; junction bases unmatched: 5. Germline V lookup: CDR1 SGHKS, CDR2 YYEKEE (reference sequence). The CDR3 DNA sequence: TGTGCCAGCAGCTTTTATAGCGGGAGGGAGGAGACCCAGTACTTC. Residues: CASSFYSGREETQYF.

The chain recombines TRBV19 with TRBJ1-2; 7 bases match TRBD1. Unmatched junction bases numbered 10, after V lost 0 bases and J lost 6 bases. Germline V gene data show CDR1 as LNHDA and CDR2 as SQIVND (reference sequence). This CDR3 contains 16 residues. CDR3 sequence: CASSIEGRQGRNGYTF. CDR3 coding DNA: TGTGCCAGTAGTATAGAGGGGAGACAGGGAAGGAATGGCTACACCTTC.

The chain carries TRBV5-8 and TRBJ2-3, with a possible D match to TRBD1 (6 bases). This CDR3 has 16 amino acids. Germline V gives CDR1 SGHTS, CDR2 YDEGEE. With 6 bases removed from V and 4 bases from J, the gap between germline ends came to 21 bases. The CDR3 sequence: CASTPKGVGVSDTQYF. The CDR3 region has the DNA TGTGCCAGCACCCCCAAGGGGGTGGGGGTTTCAGATACGCAGTATTTT.